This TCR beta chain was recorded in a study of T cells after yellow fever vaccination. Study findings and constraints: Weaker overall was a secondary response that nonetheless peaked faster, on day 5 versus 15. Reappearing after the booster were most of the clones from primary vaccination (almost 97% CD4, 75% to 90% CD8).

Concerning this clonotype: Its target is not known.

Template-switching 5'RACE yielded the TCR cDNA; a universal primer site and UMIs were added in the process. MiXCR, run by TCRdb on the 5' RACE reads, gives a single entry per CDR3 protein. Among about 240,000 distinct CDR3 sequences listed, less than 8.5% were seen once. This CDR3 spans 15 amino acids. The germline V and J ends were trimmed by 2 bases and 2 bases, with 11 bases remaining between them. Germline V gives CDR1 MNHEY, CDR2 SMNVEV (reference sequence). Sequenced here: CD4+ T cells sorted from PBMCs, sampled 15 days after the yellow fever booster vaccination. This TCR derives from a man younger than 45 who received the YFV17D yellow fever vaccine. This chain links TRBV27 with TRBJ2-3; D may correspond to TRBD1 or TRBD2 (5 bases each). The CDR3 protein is CASSLSRDHTDTQYF. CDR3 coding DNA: TGTGCCAGCAGTTTAAGCCGGGACCACACAGATACGCAGTATTTT.